This passage covers 25 T cell receptor beta chains from one sample sequenced in a study of cytomegalovirus exposure and HLA in healthy donors. Use of 60 Vbeta and 13 Jbeta primers characterized the PCR. The protocol was immunoSEQ multiplex PCR, while the TCRdb copy is restricted to in-frame clones and leaves out a portion. The sample consists of fewer than 150,000 clones, around 82% of them appearing once. The sample was PBMCs. The origin of the receptors is a woman aged 40 to 50 in good health and CMV-seropositive.

The chain uses TRBV7-2 and TRBJ2-1; 7 positions match TRBD2. Germline values: CDR1 SGHTA, CDR2 FQGNSA. CDR3 size: 16 residues. The trim removed 5 bases at V and 0 bases at J, leaving 7 bases unmatched. The CDR3 DNA follows: TGTGCCAGCAGCCGGGACTATGCGAGCTCCTACAATGAGCAGTTCTTC. Residues: CASSRDYASSYNEQFF. Full variable domain (remainder filled in from reference TRBV7-2 and TRBJ2-1): GAGVSQSPSNKVTEKGKDVELRCDPISGHTALYWYRQSLGQGLEFLIYFQGNSAPDKSGLPSDRFSAERTGGSVSTLTIQRTQQEDSAVYLCASSRDYASSYNEQFFGPGTRLTVL.

The chain carries TRBV5-1 and TRBJ2-2, with 11 nucleotides matching TRBD2. The CDR3 runs 19 residues. CDR1 is SGHRS and CDR2 is YFSETQ in the germline V gene. Trimming took 0 bases from V and 2 from J; bases not matched to a gene: 9. Here the CDR3 DNA reads TGCGCCAGCAGCTTGGGGCCCACCGGGACTAGCGGTAACACCGGGGAGCTGTTTTTT. Translated: CASSLGPTGTSGNTGELFF.

The chain joins TRBV2 to TRBJ2-1; 9 bases are a match to TRBD2. The CDR3 sequence is 14 residues long. The V segment lost 5 bases and the J segment 7 bases; nucleotides outside the gene matches: 6. Germline V lookup: CDR1 SNHLY, CDR2 FYNNEI. The CDR3 reads CASSRSGSLNEQFF. The CDR3 DNA reads as TGTGCCAGCAGTCGTAGCGGGAGCCTGAATGAGCAGTTCTTC.

The chain is built from TRBV10-3 and TRBJ1-1; TRBD1 matches at 7 bases. With 3 bases clipped from V and 3 bases from J, the junction kept 7 bases outside the gene matches. Germline V gene lookup returns CDR1 ENHRY and CDR2 SYGVKD. The CDR3 spans 15 residues. CDR3 loop: CAISEPPRGDTEAFF. The CDR3 DNA reads as TGTGCCATCAGTGAACCCCCCAGGGGGGACACTGAAGCTTTCTTT.

The V gene is TRBV11-3, the J gene TRBJ1-1, with D perhaps TRBD1 (6 bases). CDR3 length equals 15 residues. The germline V gene encodes CDR1 SGHNT and CDR2 YENEEA. The V gene lost 3 bases and the J gene lost 7 bases, with 18 bases spanning the gap. In nucleotides, the CDR3 is TGTGCCAGCAGCTTGGAATCCACAGGGTATAATGAAGCTTTCTTT. Protein: CASSLESTGYNEAFF.

J is TRBJ2-3 and V is TRBV12-5; D is possibly TRBD2 (7 bases). CDR1 is LGHNT, CDR2 FRNRAP, per germline. Deletions cut 1 base from V and 4 bases from J, with 12 bases between. The CDR3 runs to 15 residues. The CDR3 spells CASGLALGGPDTQYF. CDR3 bases: TGTGCTAGTGGTTTGGCCCTGGGGGGGCCAGATACGCAGTATTTT.

This chain uses TRBV5-4 with TRBJ1-2, with D possibly matching TRBD1 (6 bases). The CDR3 runs to 13 residues. V gave up 2 bases and J gave up 2 bases, with 7 bases separating them. Per the germline V gene, CDR1 is SGHNT and CDR2 is YYREEE (reference sequence). CDR3 in amino acids: CASSFGQNYGYTF. DNA of the CDR3: TGTGCCAGCAGCTTCGGACAGAACTATGGCTACACCTTC.

The chain employs TRBV29-1 and TRBJ2-2, with D possibly being TRBD1 (5 bases). Deletions cut 5 bases from V and 7 bases from J, with 11 bases between. CDR3 size: 12 residues. Germline assignment: CDR1 SQVTM and CDR2 ANQGSEA. The CDR3 DNA follows: TGCAGCGTTCGACAGTCGGTCGGGGAGCTGTTTTTT. It translates to CSVRQSVGELFF.

On this clone itself: Relative to the germline gene, one junction end is altered; a read error may explain this. The chain is built from TRBV5-4 and TRBJ1-6; no clear D. Germline V gene data show CDR1 as SGHNT and CDR2 as YYREEE (reference sequence). The CDR3 covers 17 residues. In DNA, the CDR3 is TGTGCCAGCAGCCGTACGGTGGGGAGGTCCTATGATTCACCCCTCCACTTT. This codes for CASSRTVGRSYDSPLHF.

The chain carries TRBV28 and TRBJ1-5; 8 bases are a match to TRBD1. Per the germline V gene, CDR1 is MDHEN and CDR2 is SYDVKM. This CDR3 has 16 residues. Unmatched junction bases numbered 10, after V lost 2 bases and J lost 7 bases. CDR3 amino acids: CASSLGPQGAGQPQHF. CDR3 DNA sequence: TGTGCCAGCAGTTTAGGGCCCCAGGGGGCAGGACAGCCCCAGCATTTT.

The sample holds a few counts of this clone. The chain has TRBV27 and TRBJ2-7; D perhaps matches TRBD2 (6 bases). The germline CDR1 and CDR2 sequences are MNHEY and SMNVEV (reference sequence). V gave up 3 bases and J gave up 7 bases, with 16 bases separating them. The CDR3 extends over 14 amino acids. The CDR3: CASSLRAGWREQYF. CDR3 DNA sequence: TGTGCCAGCAGTTTGCGGGCGGGATGGCGTGAGCAGTACTTC.

There are a few counts of this clone. V and J are TRBV9 and TRBJ2-5, with D possibly TRBD2 on 6 matching bases. The germline V gene encodes CDR1 SGDLS and CDR2 YYNGEE. V was clipped by 3 bases and J by 1 base, with 16 bases between them. The CDR3 has 16 residues. CDR3 sequence (DNA): TGTGCCAGCAGCGGGGGAGCTAGCGCCCGCCAAGAGACCCAGTACTTC. Amino acid sequence: CASSGGASARQETQYF.

The chain recombines TRBV30 with TRBJ2-7; TRBD2 matches 12 bases. Looked up from germline, CDR1 is GTSNPN and CDR2 is SVGIG (reference sequence). The CDR3 sequence is 13 residues long. The V gene end was trimmed by 4 bases and the J gene end by 4 bases; junction bases not matched to a gene: 2. The CDR3 loop is CAWKLAGGYEQYF. The CDR3 region has the DNA TGTGCCTGGAAGCTAGCGGGAGGGTACGAGCAGTACTTC.

The chain has TRBV6-1 and TRBJ2-5; no definite D call. V lost 1 base and J lost 10, with 10 bases in between. The germline gives CDR1 MNHNS, CDR2 SASEGT. CDR3 size: 12 residues. The CDR3 loop reads CASSEVGTNQYF. In nucleotides, the CDR3 is TGTGCCAGCAGTGAAGTCGGAACTAACCAGTACTTC.

This clone showed up just once. The gene calls are TRBV6-1 and TRBJ1-2, with D possibly being TRBD1 (5 bases). This CDR3 has 13 residues. The germline V gene encodes CDR1 MNHNS and CDR2 SASEGT. Between the trimmed V and J ends, which lost 7 bases and 5 bases, there was a span of 14 bases. Here the CDR3 reads CASTSGGGYGYTF. The CDR3 DNA is TGTGCCAGCACCTCCGGGGGGGGATATGGCTACACCTTC.

The chain couples TRBV12-1 to TRBJ2-1; no DNA check was done on the table's D call, TRBD2. TRBV12-1 is a pseudogene. The length of the CDR3 is 14 residues. The CDR3 DNA is TGTGCCAGCAGCTCCCCGAAGAGGATCGATGAGCAGTTCTTC. Amino acid sequence: CASSSPKRIDEQFF.

As for this clone: Germline is not matched at one junction end, which may reflect a read error. This rearrangement joins TRBV7-9 to TRBJ1-1, with TRBD1 matching 9 bases. The CDR3 is made up of 15 amino acids. Germline lookup yields CDR1 SEHNR and CDR2 FQNEAQ (reference sequence). This CDR3 is CSSSLGTGRGTEAFF. The CDR3 DNA sequence: TGTTCCAGCAGCCTCGGGACAGGGAGAGGCACTGAAGCTTTCTTT. Drawing the rest from reference TRBV7-9 and TRBJ1-1, the complete variable domain is DTGVSQNPRHKITKRGQNVTFRCDPISEHNRLYWYRQTLGQGPEFLTYFQNEAQLEKSRLLSDRFSAERPKGSFSTLEIQRTEQGDSAMYLCSSSLGTGRGTEAFFGQGTRLTVV.

The V and J genes are TRBV27 and TRBJ1-1, with D possibly TRBD1 on 5 matching bases. CDR1 and CDR2 from the germline V gene are MNHEY and SMNVEV (reference sequence). The CDR3 covers 13 residues. Trimming pared 7 bases from V and 5 bases from J, leaving 14 bases between. The CDR3 DNA reads TGTGCCAGCACCAATGGGGGAGGGACTGAAGCTTTCTTT. It yields the protein CASTNGGGTEAFF.

This clone has more than one count but fewer than ten. V and J are TRBV7-8 and TRBJ2-3; 7 nucleotides agree with TRBD2. With 5 bases clipped from V and 7 bases from J, the junction kept 12 bases outside the gene matches. The CDR3 totals 15 residues. From germline, CDR1 is SGHVS and CDR2 FQNEAQ. The CDR3 loop is CASSPQALATYTQYF. The CDR3 DNA sequence: TGTGCCAGCAGCCCCCAGGCACTAGCGACGTATACGCAGTATTTT.

This rearrangement joins TRBV7-8 to TRBJ2-1, with 9 bases aligning to TRBD1. V lost 6 bases, J lost 0 bases, and 9 bases stayed unmatched. CDR1 and CDR2 (germline): SGHVS, FQNEAQ. This CDR3 contains 17 residues. The CDR3 spells CASSLTGTGTSYNEQFF. DNA of the CDR3: TGTGCCAGCAGTCTTACCGGGACAGGGACCTCCTACAATGAGCAGTTCTTC. The full variable domain, with the rest looked up from reference TRBV7-8 and TRBJ2-1, is GAGVSQSPRYKVAKRGQDVALRCDPISGHVSLFWYQQALGQGPEFLTYFQNEAQLDKSGLPSDRFFAERPEGSVSTLKIQRTQQEDSAVYLCASSLTGTGTSYNEQFFGPGTRLTVL.

V is TRBV5-6 and J is TRBJ2-7; possibly TRBD1 for D (7 bases). V was cut by 4 bases and J by 4 bases, with 18 bases left in between. This CDR3 region has 15 residues. CDR1 is SGHDT, CDR2 YYEEEE, per germline. The CDR3 region has the DNA TGTGCCAGCAGCCGTCCAGGGGGGTCGGATTACGAGCAGTACTTC. Amino acid sequence: CASSRPGGSDYEQYF.

About this clone itself: The same CDR3 arises from other DNA sequences in this sample as well. The rearrangement uses TRBV5-1 and TRBJ2-2, with D possibly matching TRBD2 (5 bases). V dropped 0 bases and J dropped 2 bases, with 8 bases sitting between them. Germline V gene lookup returns CDR1 SGHRS and CDR2 YFSETQ. The CDR3 consists of 15 residues. CDR3: CASSLAGLNTGELFF. In DNA form, the CDR3 reads TGCGCCAGCAGCTTGGCGGGGTTAAACACCGGGGAGCTGTTTTTT.

The V gene is TRBV5-1, the J gene TRBJ2-1, with 8 bases identical to TRBD2. The CDR3 contains 16 residues. V gave up 4 bases and J gave up 5 bases; unmatched junction bases: 11. The germline gives CDR1 SGHRS, CDR2 YFSETQ. The CDR3 loop reads CASSTNSGGSHNEQFF. Written as DNA, the CDR3 is TGCGCCAGCAGCACAAACAGCGGGGGTAGCCACAATGAGCAGTTCTTC.

The rearrangement joins TRBV27 to TRBJ1-1; 8 bases agree with TRBD1. The junction had 1 base not matched to a gene; V was cut back by 6 bases and J by 4 bases. The CDR3 runs to 12 residues. CDR1 and CDR2 from the germline V gene are MNHEY and SMNVEV (reference sequence). CDR3 region: CASRGQGTEAFF. The CDR3 DNA is TGTGCCAGCAGAGGACAGGGCACTGAAGCTTTCTTT.

The V gene is TRBV11-2, the J gene TRBJ2-2; D is unclear. The V and J ends lost 8 bases and 2 bases respectively, with 3 bases between them. Germline CDR1 reads SGHAT; CDR2 reads FQNNGV. The CDR3 has 11 residues. CDR3: CASSNTGELFF. CDR3 in DNA: TGTGCCAGCTCTAACACCGGGGAGCTGTTTTTT.